This record looks at one T cell receptor (beta chain) sequence and its context. These data originate in a study of cytomegalovirus exposure and HLA in healthy donors. Per germline, CDR1 LGHNT and CDR2 FRNRAP. The CDR3 is made up of 17 amino acids. In the PCR, 60 Vbeta and 13 Jbeta primers were used. Assay used: immunoSEQ multiplex PCR; TCRdb lists only in-frame clones, some missing. The sample gives 100,000 to 150,000 clones, roughly 71% of which show up once; approximately 6.4% is in the top ten. J is TRBJ2-5 and V is TRBV12-5, with TRBD2 as a possible D gene (5 bases). With the DNA end fitting TRBJ2-7 better, the J assignment may be wrong. Sequencing was done on a sample of PBMCs. This clonotype was obtained from a woman in her forties or fifties in good health and CMV-seropositive. CDR3 sequence (DNA): TGTGCTAGTGGTTTGGTGAGAGGGCAGCTAAGCTCCTACGAGCAGTACTTC. Amino acids: CASGLVRGQLSSYEQYF.